The sequence of this TCR beta chain was determined in a study of shared clonotypes between healthy human individuals (dated by TCRdb to between 2020 and 2021). At the level of the whole study: A couple of women and a few men aged 18 to 49 years were included in the cohort. Libraries were prepared and TCR repertoires were sequenced by different laboratories using diverse techniques, in order to increase sequencing depth and limit assay-specific biases. The study deeply sequenced blood TCR repertoires of five healthy adults to estimate repertoire size and the extent of clonotype sharing between individuals. Each donor's leukapheresis produced roughly between roughly 0.85 and 9.5 billion PBMCs. General conclusions and limits of the study: Pairwise subsampling led to the expectation that sequencing depth would affect the degree of clonotype sharing among donors. The genetic and exposure-history diversity represented was limited by the small number of donors. Sampling was restricted to blood, and TCR repertoires in tissues likely differ from the TCR repertoires found in blood.

CDR1 is given as SQVTM and CDR2 as ANQGSEA, both from the germline V gene. V was cut back by 7 bases and J by 1 base, leaving a gap of 13 bases between them. Its CDR3 holds 13 amino acids, cysteine through phenylalanine. CDR3 DNA only is kept here, 39 bases in frame from base 1. Using the deep immunoSEQ assay, multiplex PCR amplified TCR CDR3 regions from genomic DNA. Genomic DNA extracted from each cell subset was distributed evenly over all wells of several immunoSEQ 96-well plates, and each plate served as one replicate. Each replicate PCR for unsorted PBMC received roughly 300 ng genomic DNA, equal to tens of thousands of T cell genomes. Ten immunoSEQ deep assay plates were used to sequence the unsorted PBMC genomic DNA. Purified libraries were quantified with a Qubit 3.0 fluorometer, sized on a Bioanalyzer 2100, and re-quantified with the KAPA Library Quantification kit. A separate single-read 150-cycle Illumina NextSeq 550 flow cell was used to sequence each immunoSEQ 96-well plate. On the study's bioinformatics: The immunoSEQ output contained only junctional sequences without quality scores, so filtering could not match that applied to full-length reads. To assign V/J genes and CDR3, sequences were annotated using PyIR, a Python wrapper for IgBLAST v1.9, with IMGT germline references. Reads with weak V/J assignments (E-value above 1e-6), missing CDR3, stop codons, out-of-frame junctions, or ambiguous translated residues were removed. V3J clonotypes were defined as sequences sharing an identical inferred V gene, J gene, and CDR3 amino acid sequence. The percentage overlap between two repertoires was calculated by dividing the number of shared unique clonotypes by the size of the smaller repertoire. RTK rarefaction, the Chao1 estimator, and Recon v2.1 estimates of unobserved clonotypes were used to assess repertoire richness. TCRdb stores this immuneACCESS table with in-frame sequences only. Part of the clones is absent; in the studies checked, under half of the shortfall reflects unresolved V genes, and no reason is known for the rest. V, J and clone size derive from that table, while D and trimming were established from the DNA sequence. This sample holds fewer than 650,000 clones; 70% to 80% were observed only once. The top ten clonotypes cover 10% to 15% of the sample.

Details on this clone: It lacks a known antigen. No base-level quality is on record; no much larger clone is a single base apart.

Healthy HIV-negative adults with no recently reported acute infections or vaccinations were included as donors. All donors were Caucasian adults living in Nashville, Tennessee, USA. For unsorted samples, tens of millions of PBMCs were counted, and genomic DNA was extracted using the QIAamp DNA Blood Mini kit. Blood was collected by leukapheresis, and PBMCs were isolated by Ficoll-Histopaque density gradient centrifugation and then cryopreserved in liquid nitrogen vapor phase. Source material: PBMCs. The rearrangement combines TRBV29-1 with TRBJ1-1, with no D gene named confidently. The clonotype originates from a woman aged 35 to 49 in good health. Some clones in this sample may be carry-over from other donors' samples. The CDR3 is CSGAVAKNTEAFF. The sequence in DNA is TGCAGCGGGGCAGTGGCGAAGAACACTGAAGCTTTCTTT. The full variable domain, completed from the reference TRBV29-1 and TRBJ1-1 proteins outside the CDR3, reads SAVISQKPSRDICQRGTSLTIQCQVDSQVTMMFWYRQQPGQSLTLIATANQGSEATYESGFVIDKFPISRPNLTFSTLTVSNMSPEDSSIYLCSGAVAKNTEAFFGQGTRLTVV.